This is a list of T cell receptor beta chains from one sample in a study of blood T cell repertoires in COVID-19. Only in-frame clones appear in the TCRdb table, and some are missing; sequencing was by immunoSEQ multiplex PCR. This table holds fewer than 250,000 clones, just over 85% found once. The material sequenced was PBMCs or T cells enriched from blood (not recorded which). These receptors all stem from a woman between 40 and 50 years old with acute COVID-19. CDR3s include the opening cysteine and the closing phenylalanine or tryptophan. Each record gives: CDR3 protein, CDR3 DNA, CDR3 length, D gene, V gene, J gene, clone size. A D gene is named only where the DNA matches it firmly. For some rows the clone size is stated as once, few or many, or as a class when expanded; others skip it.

CDR3 protein: CASSIGTGNQPQHF
CDR3 DNA: TGTGCCAGTAGTATTGGGACAGGGAATCAGCCCCAGCATTTT
CDR3 length: 14
D gene: TRBD1
V gene: TRBV19
J gene: TRBJ1-5
clone size: -

CDR3 protein: CASSLSQSAGANVLTF
CDR3 DNA: TGTGCCAGCAGTTTATCCCAATCAGCGGGGGCCAACGTCCTGACTTTC
CDR3 length: 16
D gene: -
V gene: TRBV28
J gene: TRBJ2-6
clone size: -

CDR3 protein: CASRKTGTGMTNTEAFF
CDR3 DNA: TGTGCCAGCAGAAAAACCGGGACAGGGATGACGAACACTGAAGCTTTCTTT
CDR3 length: 17
D gene: TRBD1
V gene: TRBV7-8
J gene: TRBJ1-1
clone size: -

CDR3 protein: CASSRGGAGTEAFF
CDR3 DNA: TGTGCCAGCAGTCGCGGCGGGGCTGGCACTGAAGCTTTCTTT
CDR3 length: 14
D gene: -
V gene: TRBV28
J gene: TRBJ1-1
clone size: -

CDR3 protein: CASSIDHEDSYNEQFF
CDR3 DNA: TGTGCCAGTAGTATAGATCATGAGGACTCCTACAATGAGCAGTTCTTC
CDR3 length: 16
D gene: -
V gene: TRBV19
J gene: TRBJ2-1
clone size: -

CDR3 protein: CASSRQTSEAFF
CDR3 DNA: TGTGCCAGCAGCCGCCAAACAAGTGAAGCTTTCTTT
CDR3 length: 12
D gene: -
V gene: TRBV3-1/TRBV3-2
J gene: TRBJ1-1
clone size: -

CDR3 protein: CASSPDDRTVNQPQHF
CDR3 DNA: TGTGCCAGTAGTCCCGACGACCGGACAGTCAATCAGCCCCAGCATTTT
CDR3 length: 16
D gene: -
V gene: TRBV19
J gene: TRBJ1-5
clone size: few

CDR3 protein: CASSSTGPEAFF
CDR3 DNA: TGCGCCAGCAGCTCGACAGGGCCTGAAGCTTTCTTT
CDR3 length: 12
D gene: TRBD1
V gene: TRBV5-1
J gene: TRBJ1-1
clone size: -

CDR3 protein: CASSSLNRDREDYGYTF
CDR3 DNA: TGTGCCAGCAGCTCATTAAACCGGGACAGGGAGGACTATGGCTACACCTTC
CDR3 length: 17
D gene: TRBD1
V gene: TRBV7-9
J gene: TRBJ1-2
clone size: -

CDR3 protein: CASRTGSLYEQYF
CDR3 DNA: TGTGCCAGCAGGACCGGGTCACTCTACGAGCAGTACTTC
CDR3 length: 13
D gene: -
V gene: TRBV6-5
J gene: TRBJ2-7
clone size: -

CDR3 protein: CASSPSLKNIQYF
CDR3 DNA: TGTGCCAGCAGCCCTAGCCTCAAAAACATTCAGTACTTC
CDR3 length: 13
D gene: -
V gene: TRBV7-2
J gene: TRBJ2-4
clone size: few

CDR3 protein: CASTGSSTEAFF
CDR3 DNA: TGTGCCAGTACAGGGAGTAGCACTGAAGCTTTCTTT
CDR3 length: 12
D gene: -
V gene: TRBV2
J gene: TRBJ1-1
clone size: -

CDR3 protein: CASSIQPVAGGQGNEQFF
CDR3 DNA: TGTGCCAGTAGTATCCAGCCCGTAGCGGGAGGGCAAGGCAATGAGCAGTTCTTC
CDR3 length: 18
D gene: TRBD2
V gene: TRBV19
J gene: TRBJ2-1
clone size: once

CDR3 protein: CASSLDRDEQYF
CDR3 DNA: TGCGCCAGCAGCTTGGACAGGGACGAGCAGTACTTC
CDR3 length: 12
D gene: -
V gene: TRBV5-1
J gene: TRBJ2-7
clone size: once

CDR3 protein: CASMSSGPEAFF
CDR3 DNA: TGTGCCAGCATGAGTTCGGGTCCTGAAGCTTTCTTT
CDR3 length: 12
D gene: -
V gene: TRBV28
J gene: TRBJ1-1
clone size: once

CDR3 protein: CASNLRERGYNEQFF
CDR3 DNA: TGTGCCAGCAACCTCAGAGAGAGAGGCTACAATGAGCAGTTCTTC
CDR3 length: 15
D gene: -
V gene: TRBV7-8
J gene: TRBJ2-1
clone size: -

CDR3 protein: CASSSGLVDPDEQFF
CDR3 DNA: TGCGCCAGCAGCTCGGGACTAGTTGATCCGGATGAGCAGTTCTTC
CDR3 length: 15
D gene: TRBD2
V gene: TRBV5-1
J gene: TRBJ2-1
clone size: few

CDR3 protein: CASSPLSKQGRHQPQHF
CDR3 DNA: TGTGCCAGCTCACCACTGTCTAAACAGGGGAGGCACCAGCCCCAGCATTTT
CDR3 length: 17
D gene: TRBD1
V gene: TRBV18
J gene: TRBJ1-5
clone size: -